This note documents a single T cell receptor beta chain sequence. Germline and junction disagree at one end, which may indicate a read error. These data are taken from a study of blood T cell repertoires in COVID-19. The authors' processing: Nucleated cell counts were estimated from reference gene primer amplification. Measured with immunoSEQ multiplex PCR; TCRdb has only the in-frame clones, and not every one. For V, J and clone size, that table is used; D and trimming come from the DNA. The sample includes around 310,000 clones, nearly 90% seen only once; the top ten take around 0.93%. The germline V gene has CDR1 KGHSH and CDR2 LQKENI. This CDR3 has 15 amino acids.

Material for sequencing was peripheral blood. The TCR originated in a woman between 35 and 50 years old with COVID-19, enrolled during active disease. V gene TRBV18 combines with J gene TRBJ1-5; no reliable D call. CDR3: CASSPPDAGNQPQHF. In nucleotides, the CDR3 is TGTGCCAGCTCACCACCCGATGCTGGCAACCAGCCCCAGCATTTT.